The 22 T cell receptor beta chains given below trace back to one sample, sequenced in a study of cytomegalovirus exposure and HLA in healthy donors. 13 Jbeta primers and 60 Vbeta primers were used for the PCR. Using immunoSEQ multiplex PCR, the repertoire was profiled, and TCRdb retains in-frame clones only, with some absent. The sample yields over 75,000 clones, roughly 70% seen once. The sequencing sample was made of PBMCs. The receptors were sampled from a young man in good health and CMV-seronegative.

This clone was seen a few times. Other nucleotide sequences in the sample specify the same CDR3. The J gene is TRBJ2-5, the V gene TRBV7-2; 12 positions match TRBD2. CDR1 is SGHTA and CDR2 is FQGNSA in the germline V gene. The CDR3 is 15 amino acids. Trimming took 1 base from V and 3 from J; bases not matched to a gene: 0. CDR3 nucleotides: TGTGCCAGCAGCTTAGGACTAGCGGGGGAAGAGACCCAGTACTTC. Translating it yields CASSLGLAGEETQYF.

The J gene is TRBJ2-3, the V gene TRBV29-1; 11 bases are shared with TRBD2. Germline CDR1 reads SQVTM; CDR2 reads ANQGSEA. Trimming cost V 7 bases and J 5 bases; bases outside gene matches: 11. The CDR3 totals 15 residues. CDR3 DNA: TGCAGCGCCGGGGGACTAGCGGAGACTGGAGATACGCAGTATTTT. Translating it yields CSAGGLAETGDTQYF.

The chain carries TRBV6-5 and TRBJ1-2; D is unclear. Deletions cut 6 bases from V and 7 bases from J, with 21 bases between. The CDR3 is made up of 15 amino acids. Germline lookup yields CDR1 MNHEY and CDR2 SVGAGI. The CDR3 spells CASSRATADYGGYTF. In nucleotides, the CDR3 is TGTGCCAGCAGCCGGGCCACGGCGGACTATGGTGGCTACACCTTC.

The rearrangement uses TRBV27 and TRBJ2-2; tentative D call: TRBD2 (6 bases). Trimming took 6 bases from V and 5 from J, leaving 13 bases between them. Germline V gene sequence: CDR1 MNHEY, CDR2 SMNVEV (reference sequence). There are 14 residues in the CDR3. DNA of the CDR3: TGTGCCAGCAGCTTTTCGGAGGGGACCGGGGAGCTGTTTTTT. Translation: CASSFSEGTGELFF.

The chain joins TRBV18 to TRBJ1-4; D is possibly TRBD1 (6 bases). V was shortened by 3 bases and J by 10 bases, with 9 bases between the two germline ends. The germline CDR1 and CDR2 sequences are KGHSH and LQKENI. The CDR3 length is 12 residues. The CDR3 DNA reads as TGTGCCAGCTCACCTCCGGACAGAAAACTGTTTTTT. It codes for CASSPPDRKLFF.

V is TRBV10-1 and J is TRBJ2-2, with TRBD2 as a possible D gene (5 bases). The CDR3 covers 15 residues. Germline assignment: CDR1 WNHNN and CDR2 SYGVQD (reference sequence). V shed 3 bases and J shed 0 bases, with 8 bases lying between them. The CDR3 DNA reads TGCGCCAGCAGTGATCGAGCGGCGAACACCGGGGAGCTGTTTTTT. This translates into CASSDRAANTGELFF.

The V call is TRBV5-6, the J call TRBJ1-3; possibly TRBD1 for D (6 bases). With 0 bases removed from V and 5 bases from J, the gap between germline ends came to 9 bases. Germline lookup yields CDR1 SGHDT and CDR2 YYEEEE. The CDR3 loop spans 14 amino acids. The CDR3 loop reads CASSLGQGRNTIYF. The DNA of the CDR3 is TGTGCCAGCAGCTTGGGGCAGGGGAGAAACACCATATATTTT.

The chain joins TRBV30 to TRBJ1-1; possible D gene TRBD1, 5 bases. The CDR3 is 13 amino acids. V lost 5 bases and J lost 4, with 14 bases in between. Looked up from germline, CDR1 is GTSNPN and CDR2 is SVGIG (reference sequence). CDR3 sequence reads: CAWEDTRGTEAFF. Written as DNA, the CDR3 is TGTGCCTGGGAGGATACAAGGGGCACTGAAGCTTTCTTT. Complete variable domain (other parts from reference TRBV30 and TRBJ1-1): SQTIHQWPATLVQPVGSPLSLECTVEGTSNPNLYWYRQAAGRGLQLLFYSVGIGQISSEVPQNLSASRPQDRQFILSSKKLLLSDSGFYLCAWEDTRGTEAFFGQGTRLTVV.

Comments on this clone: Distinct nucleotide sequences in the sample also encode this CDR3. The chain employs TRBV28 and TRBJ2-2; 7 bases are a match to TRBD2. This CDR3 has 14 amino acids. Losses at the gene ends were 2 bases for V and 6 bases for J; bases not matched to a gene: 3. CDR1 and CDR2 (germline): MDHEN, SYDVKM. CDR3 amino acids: CASSLNRGAGELFF. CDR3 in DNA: TGTGCCAGCAGTTTAAATCGGGGGGCCGGGGAGCTGTTTTTT.

The CDR3 loop is CASSLGSSSGNTIYF. CDR3 coding DNA: TGTGCCAGCAGCTTGGGGTCCAGCTCTGGAAACACCATATATTTT. V and J are TRBV5-6 and TRBJ1-3; D is uncertain. The germline CDR1 and CDR2 sequences are SGHDT and YYEEEE. The V end was cut by 0 bases, the J end by 0 bases, with 7 bases between. This CDR3 has 15 residues. The whole variable domain, filled in from reference TRBV5-6 and TRBJ1-3, reads DAGVTQSPTHLIKTRGQQVTLRCSPKSGHDTVSWYQQALGQGPQFIFQYYEEEERQRGNFPDRFSGHQFPNYSSELNVNALLLGDSALYLCASSLGSSSGNTIYFGEGSWLTVV.

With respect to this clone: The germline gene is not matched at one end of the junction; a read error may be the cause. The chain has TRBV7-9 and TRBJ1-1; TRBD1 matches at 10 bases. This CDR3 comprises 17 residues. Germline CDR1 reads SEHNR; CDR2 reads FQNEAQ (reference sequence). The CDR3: CSSSLGTGETMNTEAFF. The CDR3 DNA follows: TGTTCCAGCAGCTTAGGGACAGGGGAAACAATGAACACTGAAGCTTTCTTT.

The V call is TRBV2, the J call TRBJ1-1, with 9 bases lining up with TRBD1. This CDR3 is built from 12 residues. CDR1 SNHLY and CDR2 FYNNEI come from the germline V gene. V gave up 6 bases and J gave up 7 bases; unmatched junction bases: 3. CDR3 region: CASRGQGLEAFF. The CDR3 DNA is TGTGCCAGCAGGGGACAGGGCCTTGAAGCTTTCTTT.

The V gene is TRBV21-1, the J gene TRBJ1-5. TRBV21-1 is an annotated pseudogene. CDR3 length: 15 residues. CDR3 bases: TGTGCCAGCACCAAACGAAGGGGAGGGCCTCAGCCCCAGCATTTT. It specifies CASTKRRGGPQPQHF.

CDR3 nucleotide sequence: TGTGCCAGCAGCCGTCTGACGGGGCCCCAGCATTTT. Protein product: CASSRLTGPQHF. This chain links TRBV7-2 with TRBJ1-5, with no clear D. The V gene lost 5 bases and the J gene lost 9 bases, with 11 bases spanning the gap. This CDR3 is built from 12 residues. Germline values: CDR1 SGHTA, CDR2 FQGNSA.

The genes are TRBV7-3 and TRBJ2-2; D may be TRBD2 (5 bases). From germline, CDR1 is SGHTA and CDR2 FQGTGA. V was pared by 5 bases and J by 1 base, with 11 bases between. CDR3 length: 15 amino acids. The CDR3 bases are TGTGCCAGCAGCCCCCCGGGGTGGAACACCGGGGAGCTGTTTTTT. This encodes CASSPPGWNTGELFF.

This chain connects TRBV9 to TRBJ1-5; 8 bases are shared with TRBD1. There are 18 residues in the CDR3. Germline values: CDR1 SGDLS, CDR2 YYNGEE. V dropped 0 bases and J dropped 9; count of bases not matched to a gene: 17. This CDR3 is CASSVVSRQGAFIRPQHF. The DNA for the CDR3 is TGTGCCAGCAGCGTAGTCTCGCGGCAGGGGGCGTTCATTCGGCCCCAGCATTTT.

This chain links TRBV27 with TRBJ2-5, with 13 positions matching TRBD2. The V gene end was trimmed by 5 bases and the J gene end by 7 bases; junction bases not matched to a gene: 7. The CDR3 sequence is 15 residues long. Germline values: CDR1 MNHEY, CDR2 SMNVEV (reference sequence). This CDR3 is CASSVTSGGAGTQYF. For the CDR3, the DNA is TGTGCCAGCAGTGTAACTAGCGGGGGGGCGGGGACCCAGTACTTC.

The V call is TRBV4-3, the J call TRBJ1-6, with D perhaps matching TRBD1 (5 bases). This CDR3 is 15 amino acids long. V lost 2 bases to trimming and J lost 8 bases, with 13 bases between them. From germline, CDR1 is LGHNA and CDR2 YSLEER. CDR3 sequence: CASSQPDRGHSPLHF. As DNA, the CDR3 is TGCGCCAGCAGCCAACCCGACAGAGGTCATTCACCCCTCCACTTT.

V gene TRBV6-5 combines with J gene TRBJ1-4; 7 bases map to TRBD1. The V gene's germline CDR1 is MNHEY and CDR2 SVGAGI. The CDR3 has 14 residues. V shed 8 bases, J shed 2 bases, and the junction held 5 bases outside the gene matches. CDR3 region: CASAGTDTNEKLFF. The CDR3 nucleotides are TGTGCCAGCGCTGGGACAGACACTAATGAAAAACTGTTTTTT.

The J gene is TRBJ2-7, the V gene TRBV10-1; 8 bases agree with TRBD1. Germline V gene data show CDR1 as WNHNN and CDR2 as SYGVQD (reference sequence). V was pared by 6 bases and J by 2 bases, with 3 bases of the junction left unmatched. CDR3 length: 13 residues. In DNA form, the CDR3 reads TGCGCCAGCAGAGACAGGGGAACCTACGAGCAGTACTTC. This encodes CASRDRGTYEQYF.

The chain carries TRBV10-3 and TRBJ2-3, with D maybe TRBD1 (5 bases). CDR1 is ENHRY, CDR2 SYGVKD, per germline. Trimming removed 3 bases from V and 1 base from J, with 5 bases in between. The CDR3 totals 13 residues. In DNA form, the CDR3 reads TGTGCCATCAGTGAAGGGGGCACAGATACGCAGTATTTT. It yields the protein CAISEGGTDTQYF.

This chain's CDR3 is CASSLSGVDGYTF. Here the CDR3 DNA reads TGTGCCAGCAGTTTATCTGGTGTAGATGGCTACACCTTC. The chain uses TRBV27 and TRBJ1-2; no definite D call. CDR3 length equals 13 residues. Looked up from germline, CDR1 is MNHEY and CDR2 is SMNVEV (reference sequence). V was clipped by 0 bases and J by 6 bases, with 8 bases between them.